This T cell receptor (beta chain) was captured in a study of T-cell memory formation after mild COVID-19 (dated by TCRdb to 2020 to 2023). Regarding the research as a whole: TCR sequence clusters from the two donors were found to be largely donor specific. T-cell clones expanding and contracting after mild COVID-19 in two donors were tracked by longitudinal TCRalpha and TCRbeta repertoire sequencing. Two young, previously healthy adult volunteers made up the cohort, one male and one female. Overall study outcomes, separate from this receptor: SARS-CoV-2 specificity was not confirmed for the second-wave clones peaking on day 37. The detection of some responding clones in pre-infection memory suggests that pre-existing cross-reactive memory T cells joined the SARS-CoV-2 response. The study included only a couple of mild cases, and larger cohorts that include severe cases with pre-infection samples were judged to be necessary. Contracting CD4+ clones were located mainly in the CM and EM memory subsets, whereas CD8+ clones were found to be enriched in EMRA. Balanced CD4/CD8 phenotypes were observed for clones contracting from day 15 to 85, whereas a bias towards CD4+ was observed for a second wave of clones expanding from day 15 to 37.

This clonotype showed up just a few times. It lacks a known antigen. One base away there is no much larger clone; base qualities are not given. V is trimmed back by 0 bases and J by 2 bases, and the junction contains 11 bases that no gene match accounts for. CDR1 and CDR2, per the germline V gene, are MGHRA and YSYEKL. Counted from cysteine to phenylalanine, this CDR3 has 18 amino acids. Here the CDR3 DNA is all that survives: 54 bases in frame from base 1. Ficoll-Paque density gradient centrifugation was the method used to isolate PBMCs. These reads were obtained on an Illumina NovaSeq 6000. cDNA libraries for TCRalpha and TCRbeta were prepared by 5'RACE using constant-segment primers, with sample barcodes and unique molecular identifiers added. Trizol reagent was used to extract RNA from every sample. The libraries were amplified in two PCR steps, and the second step added a second sample barcode and Illumina TruSeq adapters. Sequencing of libraries was performed on an Illumina NovaSeq with 2 x 150 bp paired-end reads. The original pipeline was this. The reads were demultiplexed and collapsed into UMI-guided consensus sequences using migec v1.2.7. With mixcr v2.1.11, UMI consensuses were aligned to TRA and TRB V and J templates and assembled into clonotypes. Clonotypes were classified as expanded or contracted when called significant by both edgeR and NoisET, with noise models trained on biological replicates. edgeR calls used a false discovery rate-adjusted p below 0.01 and a log2 fold-change threshold of 1. As an exploratory analysis of dynamics, max-normalized trajectories of the 1000 most abundant clonotypes were examined with PCA combined with hierarchical clustering. Separately sequenced CD4+ and CD8+ repertoires were used to assign a CD4 or CD8 phenotype to each responding clone. Using fastp trimming at Q25 and MiXCR clonotype assembly, TCRdb reanalyzed the public sequencing data and kept in-frame beta chains. CDR3 protein duplicates are merged, each entry listing the most common genes and DNA. TCRdb, not the original authors, processed these V and J calls. A total of some 450,000 distinct CDR3 sequences appear in this sample, about 20% of them only once. 8.4% of the sample is taken by the ten largest.

Sequencing was done on a sample of PBMCs or a T cell subset sorted from them (not recorded which). This TCR derives from an adult woman who had mild COVID-19 (a few samples of this study predate the infection). The sample titles of this study are shuffled in the database, so cell type and time point are left out; the donor was told from shared clones. Recombination connected TRBV4-1 to TRBJ2-7; 9 bases in the middle match TRBD1. At the DNA level, the sequence is TGCGCCAGCAGCCAAGATCGGGCGCAGGACAGGGGTGCCTACGAGCAGTACTTC. It specifies CASSQDRAQDRGAYEQYF.